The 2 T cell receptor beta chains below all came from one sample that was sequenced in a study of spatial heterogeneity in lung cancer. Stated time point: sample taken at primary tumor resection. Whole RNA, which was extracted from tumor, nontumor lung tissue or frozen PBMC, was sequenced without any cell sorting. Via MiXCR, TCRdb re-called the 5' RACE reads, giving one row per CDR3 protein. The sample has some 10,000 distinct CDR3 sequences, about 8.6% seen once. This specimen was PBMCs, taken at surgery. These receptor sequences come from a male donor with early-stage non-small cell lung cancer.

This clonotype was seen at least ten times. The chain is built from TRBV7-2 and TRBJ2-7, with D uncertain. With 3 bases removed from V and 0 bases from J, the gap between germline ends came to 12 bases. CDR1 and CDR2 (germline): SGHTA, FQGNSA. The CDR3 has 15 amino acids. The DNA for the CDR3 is TGTGCCAGCAGCTTCGGTGTGGGTTTCTCCTACGAGCAGTACTTC. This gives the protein CASSFGVGFSYEQYF. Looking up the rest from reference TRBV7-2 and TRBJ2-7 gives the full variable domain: GAGVSQSPSNKVTEKGKDVELRCDPISGHTALYWYRQSLGQGLEFLIYFQGNSAPDKSGLPSDRFSAERTGGSVSTLTIQRTQQEDSAVYLCASSFGVGFSYEQYFGPGTRLTVT.

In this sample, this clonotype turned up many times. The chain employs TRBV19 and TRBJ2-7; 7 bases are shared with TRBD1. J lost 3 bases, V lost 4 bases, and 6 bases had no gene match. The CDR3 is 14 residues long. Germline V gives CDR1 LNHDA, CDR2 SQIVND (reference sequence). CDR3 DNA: TGTGCCAGTAGTAGACAGGGAGTCAGCTACGAGCAGTACTTC. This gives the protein CASSRQGVSYEQYF.